A few counts support the clone carrying this T cell receptor (beta chain). The antigen is unknown. This CDR3 has 15 residues. Trimming removed 4 bases from V and 5 bases from J, with 19 bases in between. The germline V gene has CDR1 SGHRS and CDR2 YFSETQ. This entry comes from a study of T cells in Graves' hyperthyroidism and ophthalmopathy. Study-wide context: Initial diagnosis, before any treatment, was when peripheral blood was collected.

Study findings and constraints: Median prediction lead before ophthalmopathy onset was six to eight months with the model. Ophthalmopathy was separated from stable hyperthyroidism by a 13 V-J model.

RNA transcripts were the template for amplifying TCR beta CDR3 regions. An initial round of RT-PCR targeting the TCR CDR3 relied on the HTBI primer set. TCRdb independently ran MiXCR on the multiplex PCR reads; one entry per CDR3 protein. Here the sample spans about 640,000 distinct CDR3 sequences, more than 20% being singletons. The sample comprised blood. This rearrangement joins TRBV5-1 to TRBJ2-7; the D call may be TRBD1 or TRBD2 (5 bases each). This TCR came from a man aged 25-40 years with Graves' ophthalmopathy. CDR3 in DNA: TGCGCCAGCAGCCCTGGGACGTCCACGTCCAACGAGCAGTACTTC. Translating it yields CASSPGTSTSNEQYF. Full variable domain (outside the CDR3, taken from reference TRBV5-1 and TRBJ2-7): KAGVTQTPRYLIKTRGQQVTLSCSPISGHRSVSWYQQTPGQGLQFLFEYFSETQRNKGNFPGRFSGRQFSNSRSEMNVSTLELGDSALYLCASSPGTSTSNEQYFGPGTRLTVT.